Below are 29 T cell receptor beta chains sequenced from a single sample in a study of blood T cells in healthy people across ages. Together with a sample-barcoded 5' primer, a J-beta primer mix was included in a second PCR lasting about 6 to 11 cycles. One entry per CDR3 protein results from TCRdb running MiXCR on the 5' RACE reads. The table lists approximately 1.5 million distinct CDR3 sequences, about 35% of them singletons. Sample: blood. The source is a woman aged 25 to 39 in good health.

The chain recombines TRBV20-1 with TRBJ2-3; TRBD2 matches at 7 bases. This CDR3 spans 14 amino acids. CDR1 and CDR2 (germline): DFQATT, SNEGSKA (reference sequence). J gave up 9 bases and V 8 bases, and 17 bases lay outside the gene matches. DNA for the CDR3: TGCAGTCTCTTCCCAGTGGCGGGAGCGGAGACGCAGTATTTT. Translating it yields CSLFPVAGAETQYF.

This clonotype was observed a handful of times. CDR3 sequence (DNA): TGTGCCAGCAGTGAGGACCGGGAGCAGTTCTTC. Protein product: CASSEDREQFF. The chain joins TRBV6-1 to TRBJ2-1, with D unclear. Per the germline V gene, CDR1 is MNHNS and CDR2 is SASEGT. The CDR3 sequence is 11 residues long. V was cut by 3 bases and J by 10 bases, with 7 bases left in between.

This clonotype appeared a few times. The junction and the germline gene differ at one end; a read error may be behind it. The J gene is TRBJ1-1, the V gene TRBV7-2, with a tentative D call TRBD1 (6 bases). Germline V gives CDR1 SGHTA, CDR2 FQGNSA. This CDR3 spans 15 amino acids. CDR3 loop: CASSKQGGMNTEAFF. In nucleotides, the CDR3 is TGTGCCAGCAGCAAACAGGGCGGGATGAACACTGAGGCTTTCTTT.

This clonotype has just a few counts. The J gene is TRBJ2-3, the V gene TRBV30; D may match TRBD1 or TRBD2 (5 bases each). CDR1 is GTSNPN, CDR2 SVGIG, per germline (reference sequence). Trimming removed 4 bases at V and 7 bases at J, with 21 bases between. The CDR3 consists of 15 residues. CDR3 sequence reads: CAWTVRGAITNTQYF. Here the CDR3 DNA reads TGTGCCTGGACCGTACGGGGCGCGATCACGAATACGCAGTATTTT.

This clonotype was counted a few times. The chain joins TRBV7-9 to TRBJ2-7; 9 bases fit TRBD1. Germline CDR1 is SEHNR and CDR2 is FQNEAQ (reference sequence). The length of the CDR3 is 15 residues. V lost 5 bases to trimming and J lost 12 bases; unmatched junction nucleotides: 17. The CDR3 loop reads CASSPGQGRVQVGYF. CDR3 DNA sequence: TGTGCCAGCAGCCCAGGACAGGGGAGAGTACAAGTGGGGTACTTC.

In its sample, this clonotype was seen a few times. This chain uses TRBV2 with TRBJ2-3; D unresolved. CDR3 length: 14 amino acids. CDR1 is SNHLY and CDR2 is FYNNEI in the germline V gene. V dropped 4 bases and J dropped 1 base, with 9 bases sitting between them. The CDR3 DNA reads TGTGCCAGCAGTGTCCTCAGCGGCACAGATACGCAGTATTTT. As protein: CASSVLSGTDTQYF. The full variable domain, its missing parts supplied by reference TRBV2 and TRBJ2-3, is EPEVTQTPSHQVTQMGQEVILRCVPISNHLYFYWYRQILGQKVEFLVSFYNNEISEKSEIFDDQFSVERPDGSNFTLKIRSTKLEDSAMYFCASSVLSGTDTQYFGPGTRLTVL.

V usage is TRBV10-3 and J usage is TRBJ1-2; a possible D gene is TRBD1 (6 bases). Germline V CDR1 and CDR2: ENHRY, SYGVKD. This CDR3 has 14 amino acids. Trimming removed 6 bases from V and 2 bases from J, with 13 bases in between. The DNA of the CDR3 is TGTGCCATCAGCCCCTGGACAGAGAACTATGGCTACACCTTC. Protein product: CAISPWTENYGYTF.

V usage is TRBV28 and J usage is TRBJ2-3, with 8 bases fitting TRBD2. Germline V lookup: CDR1 MDHEN, CDR2 SYDVKM. The CDR3 consists of 16 residues. The V segment lost 2 bases and the J segment 2 bases; nucleotides outside the gene matches: 6. The chain's CDR3 is CASSLRTSQYTDTQYF. CDR3 DNA sequence: TGTGCCAGCAGTTTACGGACTAGCCAGTACACAGATACGCAGTATTTT.

This clonotype was counted only a few times. The rearrangement links TRBV11-2 to TRBJ2-5; TRBD2 aligns across 11 bases. The end of the DNA fits TRBJ2-7 better, so the J call may be wrong. Germline CDR1 reads SGHAT; CDR2 reads FQNNGV. The CDR3 contains 14 residues. The CDR3 protein is CASSQLAGAHEQYF. CDR3 in DNA: TGTGCCAGCAGCCAACTAGCGGGAGCACACGAGCAGTACTTC.

The rearrangement uses TRBV3-1 and TRBJ1-2, with a weak D call TRBD1 (6 bases). V lost 1 base and J 6 bases, leaving 12 bases between the germline ends. The CDR3 is 14 residues long. Germline CDR1 reads LGHDT; CDR2 reads YNNKEL (reference sequence). The CDR3 loop reads CASSQVGHKDGYTF. CDR3 bases: TGTGCCAGCAGCCAAGTGGGACATAAGGATGGCTACACCTTC.

This clonotype was counted between two and nine times. The chain recombines TRBV20-1 with TRBJ1-4; 7 nucleotides match TRBD1. Unmatched junction bases numbered 5, after V lost 5 bases and J lost 5 bases. The CDR3 runs 13 residues. Germline CDR1 reads DFQATT; CDR2 reads SNEGSKA (reference sequence). The chain's CDR3 is CSALGQVNEKLFF. DNA for the CDR3: TGCAGTGCTCTAGGACAGGTGAATGAAAAACTGTTTTTT.

V and J are TRBV28 and TRBJ2-2; 9 positions agree with TRBD2. Per germline, CDR1 MDHEN and CDR2 SYDVKM. The length of the CDR3 is 14 residues. With 11 bases clipped from V and 5 bases from J, the junction kept 9 bases outside the gene matches. The CDR3 spells CASMAGGWTGELFF. The DNA of the CDR3 is TGTGCCTCTATGGCGGGAGGGTGGACCGGGGAGCTGTTTTTT.

This clonotype was counted between two and nine times. J is TRBJ1-5 and V is TRBV20-1, with a possible D match to TRBD1 (5 bases). The germline V gene encodes CDR1 DFQATT and CDR2 SNEGSKA (reference sequence). There are 14 residues in the CDR3. V was shortened by 5 bases and J by 5 bases, with 16 bases between the two germline ends. The CDR3 is CSAHTTEGHQPQHF. As DNA, the CDR3 is TGCAGTGCTCACACGACGGAGGGGCATCAGCCCCAGCATTTT.

The chain uses TRBV20-1 and TRBJ2-1; D uncertain. Trimming pared 6 bases from V and 0 bases from J, leaving 15 bases between. This CDR3 has 15 residues. Germline V gene sequence: CDR1 DFQATT, CDR2 SNEGSKA (reference sequence). CDR3 sequence (DNA): TGCAGTGCGCCGGGTGACCTGAGCTCCTACAATGAGCAGTTCTTC. It is translated as CSAPGDLSSYNEQFF.

J is TRBJ1-2 and V is TRBV6-1; maybe TRBD1 (6 bases). This CDR3 is 14 amino acids long. V was trimmed by 1 base and J by 8 bases, leaving 14 bases between them. The germline CDR1 and CDR2 sequences are MNHNS and SASEGT. CDR3 sequence reads: CASSEGTGARGYTF. The CDR3 region has the DNA TGTGCCAGCAGTGAAGGTACGGGGGCGAGAGGCTACACCTTC.

The V call is TRBV14, the J call TRBJ1-2, with D possibly matching TRBD1 (6 bases). Trimming stripped 3 bases from V and 6 bases from J, with 17 bases between. The CDR3 sequence is 15 residues long. Germline values: CDR1 SGHDN, CDR2 FVKESK. The CDR3 bases are TGTGCCAGCAGCCAGCTATCGGGACACCTTAATGGCTACACCTTC. It codes for CASSQLSGHLNGYTF.

This clonotype turned up a few times. The rearrangement joins TRBV7-6 to TRBJ2-5; D is perhaps TRBD2 (5 bases). The CDR3 is made up of 13 amino acids. Deletions cut 5 bases from V and 7 bases from J, with 14 bases between. Germline V lookup: CDR1 SGHVS, CDR2 FNYEAQ. The CDR3 sequence is CASSTDRAGTQYF. CDR3 DNA: TGTGCCAGCAGCACCGACCGTGCGGGGACCCAGTACTTC.

This clonotype was counted between two and nine times. The rearrangement joins TRBV4-1 to TRBJ2-2; D is undetermined. The CDR3 consists of 13 residues. Trimming cost V 1 base and J 3 bases, with 3 bases left between them. Germline CDR1 and CDR2: MGHRA and YSYEKL. Written as DNA, the CDR3 is TGCGCCAGCAGCCAAGGTTACACCGGGGAGCTGTTTTTT. It encodes CASSQGYTGELFF.

A few counts support this clonotype. The chain combines TRBV20-1 with TRBJ1-2; no firm D call. CDR3 length: 13 amino acids. Germline V gene lookup returns CDR1 DFQATT and CDR2 SNEGSKA (reference sequence). Trimming removed 5 bases at V and 1 base at J, with 11 bases between. CDR3 bases: TGCAGTGCTCCCTACCCCAATAACTATGGCTACACCTTC. Translating gives CSAPYPNNYGYTF.

This clonotype showed up just once. The V and J genes are TRBV7-2 and TRBJ1-1; possible D gene TRBD1, 5 bases. V lost 1 base and J lost 10, with 13 bases in between. CDR3 size: 13 residues. The germline CDR1 and CDR2 sequences are SGHTA and FQGNSA. This CDR3 reads CASSLVGLGGAFF. DNA of the CDR3: TGTGCCAGCAGCTTAGTAGGTCTTGGGGGAGCTTTCTTT.

Only a few counts were recorded for this clonotype. CDR3 amino acids: CASDKRGGTDTQYF. The CDR3 DNA reads as TGTGCCAGCGACAAACGGGGGGGGACAGATACGCAGTATTTT. The J gene is TRBJ2-3, the V gene TRBV2, with TRBD2 matching 8 bases. This CDR3 spans 14 amino acids. CDR1 and CDR2 from the germline V gene are SNHLY and FYNNEI. The junction had 7 bases not matched to a gene; V was cut back by 8 bases and J by 3 bases. Combining the CDR3 with reference TRBV2 and TRBJ2-3 gives the whole variable domain EPEVTQTPSHQVTQMGQEVILRCVPISNHLYFYWYRQILGQKVEFLVSFYNNEISEKSEIFDDQFSVERPDGSNFTLKIRSTKLEDSAMYFCASDKRGGTDTQYFGPGTRLTVL.

This clonotype was counted a few times. V gene TRBV24-1 combines with J gene TRBJ2-5; TRBD1 matches at 8 bases. Losses at the gene ends were 5 bases for V and 5 bases for J; bases not matched to a gene: 12. Germline assignment: CDR1 KGHDR and CDR2 SFDVKD. This CDR3 spans 16 amino acids. The CDR3 here is CATSAAPGTGDETQYF. As DNA, the CDR3 is TGTGCCACCAGTGCCGCCCCGGGGACAGGAGACGAGACCCAGTACTTC.

This clonotype was seen more than once but under ten times. The chain employs TRBV20-1 and TRBJ2-3; 8 positions agree with TRBD2. The CDR3 sequence is 15 residues long. With V trimmed by 5 bases and J by 0 bases, 7 bases remained unmatched. Germline CDR1 is DFQATT and CDR2 is SNEGSKA (reference sequence). CDR3 protein: CSAGNSGESTDTQYF. The CDR3 DNA reads as TGCAGTGCTGGAAATAGCGGGGAAAGCACAGATACGCAGTATTTT.

This clonotype occurred a few times. This chain uses TRBV6-2 or TRBV6-3 with TRBJ2-7; unclear D gene. Germline-derived CDR1 and CDR2 are MNHEY and SVGEGT. Trimming took off 0 bases at V and 2 bases at J, with 14 bases between the two ends. The CDR3 covers 16 residues. CDR3 sequence: CASSYSGLERTYEQYF. CDR3 bases: TGTGCCAGCAGTTACTCCGGTTTGGAGCGAACCTACGAGCAGTACTTC.

This clonotype was seen more than once but under ten times. The chain uses TRBV27 and TRBJ2-3, with 7 bases fitting TRBD1. Germline V gene lookup returns CDR1 MNHEY and CDR2 SMNVEV (reference sequence). J was trimmed by 11 bases and V by 8 bases; bases with no gene match: 16. The CDR3 contains 14 residues. CDR3 region: CASRQGQQKGRQYF. The CDR3 coding sequence is TGTGCCAGCCGACAGGGACAGCAAAAGGGGAGGCAGTATTTT.

This clonotype was detected a few times. V is TRBV28 and J is TRBJ2-7; 8 bases match TRBD1. Germline loops: CDR1 MDHEN, CDR2 SYDVKM. The trim removed 2 bases at V and 5 bases at J, leaving 8 bases unmatched. The CDR3 totals 15 residues. The CDR3 here is CASSLGSRGLDEQYF. Written as DNA, the CDR3 is TGTGCCAGCAGTTTAGGGTCCAGGGGGCTCGACGAGCAGTACTTC.

The genes are TRBV11-1 and TRBJ2-5; D uncertain. Trimming took off 1 base at V and 5 bases at J, with 14 bases between the two ends. Germline CDR1 reads SGHAT; CDR2 reads FQDESV (reference sequence). The CDR3 covers 15 residues. The CDR3 nucleotides are TGTGCCAGCAGCTTAGGGGCCAAGACCATCGAGACCCAGTACTTC. Protein product: CASSLGAKTIETQYF.

This clonotype was detected once. At one end, the junction sequence differs from germline, possibly due to a read error. This rearrangement joins TRBV10-3 to TRBJ1-2; tentatively, D is TRBD1 (6 bases). CDR3 size: 16 residues. The germline CDR1 and CDR2 sequences are ENHRY and SYGVKD. Written as DNA, the CDR3 is TGTGCCATCAGTGAGCCTCAGGGGTCTCCGGTGGTGGGCTGCACCTTC. Amino acid sequence: CAISEPQGSPVVGCTF.

V is TRBV12-3 or TRBV12-4 and J is TRBJ2-2; 8 bases match TRBD1. V trimming: 7 bases; J trimming: 4 bases; junction bases outside the gene matches: 2. The CDR3 runs to 13 residues. The DNA of the CDR3 is TGTGCCAGCATTCAGGGGGCCACCGGGGAGCTGTTTTTT. Residues: CASIQGATGELFF.